Here is one T cell receptor (beta chain) with its context. Its target is unknown. An equimolar mix of two oligonucleotides served as the beta constant-region primer for TRBC1 and TRBC2. The ligated cDNA underwent four PCR rounds using SP2 and nested alpha and beta constant-region primers. A 12-nucleotide UMI and the SP2 primer were added to the cDNA 3' end by oligonucleotide ligation. TCRdb re-analysed the UMI-ligation and nested PCR reads in MiXCR, keeping a single row per CDR3 protein. Counted here are roughly 150,000 distinct CDR3 sequences, approximately 24% occurring once; the ten biggest clones make up around 0.11%. The germline V and J ends were trimmed by 0 bases and 4 bases, with 13 bases remaining between them. CDR1 MGHRA and CDR2 YSYEKL come from the germline V gene. The CDR3 extends over 16 amino acids. The sample comes from a study of naive and memory T cell subsets. CMV status came from CD4+ T cell IFNgamma after overnight CMV lysate stimulation of fresh PBMCs. After CD4 positive bead selection, the CD4-negative fraction gave CD8 T cells.

The study, taken as a whole, reports: Especially in CD8 cells, naive repertoires contained a few larger clonotypes, possibly CD45RA-re-expressing memory cells. In naive cells, over 95% of TCR sequences were seen only once.

The specimen sequenced was naive CD4+ T cells from blood. This sequence was found in a human donor in good health. This chain uses TRBV4-1 with TRBJ2-1; no clear D gene. The CDR3 coding sequence is TGCGCCAGCAGCCAAGATACGGCTAACCCATACAATGAGCAGTTCTTC. This gives the protein CASSQDTANPYNEQFF.